This T cell receptor beta chain was identified in a study of post-analysis software for immune sequencing data. This clonotype was picked up a small number of times. Its specificity is unknown. V was trimmed by 6 bases and J by 4 bases, leaving 12 bases between them. This CDR3 contains 13 residues. Germline-derived CDR1 and CDR2 are MNHEY and SVGEGT. Prepared libraries of TCR beta cDNA carried unique molecular identifiers. TCRdb re-analysed the PCR reads in MiXCR, keeping a single row per CDR3 protein. The repertoire holds hundreds of thousands of distinct CDR3 sequences, with roughly 47% as singletons. Study results and limitations: In patients, TRBV5-6, TRBV5-1 and TRBV20-1 belonged to about five TRBV segments found more frequently than in controls.

This receptor was taken from a girl aged 10 to 17 with multiple sclerosis. The gene calls are TRBV6-2 or TRBV6-3 and TRBJ1-2, with D possibly TRBD1 on 5 matching bases. The sequenced material came from blood. As DNA, the CDR3 is TGTGCCAGCAGGCCAGGAGGGGTCTATGGCTACACCTTC. It codes for CASRPGGVYGYTF.